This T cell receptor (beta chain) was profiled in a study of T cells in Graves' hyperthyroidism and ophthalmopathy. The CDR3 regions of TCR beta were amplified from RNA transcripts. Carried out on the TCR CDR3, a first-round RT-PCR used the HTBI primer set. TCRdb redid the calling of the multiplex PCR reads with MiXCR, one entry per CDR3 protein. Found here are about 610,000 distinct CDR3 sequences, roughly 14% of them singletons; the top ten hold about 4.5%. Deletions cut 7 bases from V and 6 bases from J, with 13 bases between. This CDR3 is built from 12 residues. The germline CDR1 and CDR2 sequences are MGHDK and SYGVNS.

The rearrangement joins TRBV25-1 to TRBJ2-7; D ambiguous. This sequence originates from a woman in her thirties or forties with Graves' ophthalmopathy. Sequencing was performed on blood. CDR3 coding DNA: TGTGCCAGCATTAAGGTTTCGTCCGAGCAGTACTTC. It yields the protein CASIKVSSEQYF.